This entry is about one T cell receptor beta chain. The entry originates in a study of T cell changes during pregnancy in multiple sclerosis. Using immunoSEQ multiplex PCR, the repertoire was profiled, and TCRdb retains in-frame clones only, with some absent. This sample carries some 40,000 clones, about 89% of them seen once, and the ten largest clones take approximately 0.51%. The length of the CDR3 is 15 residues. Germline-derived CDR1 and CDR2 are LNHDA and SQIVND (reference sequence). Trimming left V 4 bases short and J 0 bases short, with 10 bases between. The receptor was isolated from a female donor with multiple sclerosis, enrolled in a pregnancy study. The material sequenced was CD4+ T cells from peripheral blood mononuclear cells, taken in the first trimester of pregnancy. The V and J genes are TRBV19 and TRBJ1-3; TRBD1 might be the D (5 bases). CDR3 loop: CASSNQGYSGNTIYF. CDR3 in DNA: TGTGCCAGTAGTAATCAGGGTTACTCTGGAAACACCATATATTTT.